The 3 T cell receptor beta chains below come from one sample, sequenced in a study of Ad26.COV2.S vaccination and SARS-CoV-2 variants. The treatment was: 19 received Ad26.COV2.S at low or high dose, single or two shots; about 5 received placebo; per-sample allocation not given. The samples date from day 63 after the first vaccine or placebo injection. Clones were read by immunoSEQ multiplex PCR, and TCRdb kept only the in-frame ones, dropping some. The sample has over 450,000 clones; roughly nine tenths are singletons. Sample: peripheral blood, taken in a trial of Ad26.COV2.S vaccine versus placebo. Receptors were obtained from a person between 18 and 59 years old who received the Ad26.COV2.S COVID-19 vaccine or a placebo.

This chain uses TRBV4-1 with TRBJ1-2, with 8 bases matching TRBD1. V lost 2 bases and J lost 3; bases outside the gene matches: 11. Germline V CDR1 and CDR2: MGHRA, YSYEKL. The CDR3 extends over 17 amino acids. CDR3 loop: CASSQLPGQAGDYGYTF. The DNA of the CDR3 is TGCGCCAGCAGCCAATTACCGGGACAGGCCGGGGACTATGGCTACACCTTC.

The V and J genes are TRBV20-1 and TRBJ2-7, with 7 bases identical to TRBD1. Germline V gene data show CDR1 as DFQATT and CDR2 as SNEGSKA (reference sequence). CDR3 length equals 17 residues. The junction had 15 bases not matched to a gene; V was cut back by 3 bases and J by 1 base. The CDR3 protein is CSASWLQDPQGSYEQYF. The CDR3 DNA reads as TGCAGTGCTAGTTGGCTACAGGATCCACAGGGGTCCTACGAGCAGTACTTC.

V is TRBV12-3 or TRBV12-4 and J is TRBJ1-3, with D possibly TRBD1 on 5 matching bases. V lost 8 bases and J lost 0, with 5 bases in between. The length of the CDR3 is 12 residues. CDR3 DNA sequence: TGTGCCAGCGACAGCTCTGGAAACACCATATATTTT. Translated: CASDSSGNTIYF.